The 14 T cell receptor beta chains below were found in one sample sequenced in a study of regulatory T cells in long-lasting Graves disease. Arm-PCR of CDR3 regions with iRepertoire HTBI primers generated TCR beta libraries. TCRdb used MiXCR to reprocess the multiplex PCR reads, holding one entry per CDR3 protein. The profile shows about 400,000 distinct CDR3 sequences, 15% of them singletons. As to time point: newly diagnosed GD, antithyroid drugs for less than 3 months. The TCR library used RNA extracted from PBMCs. The same data also contributed to another study, on T cells in Graves' hyperthyroidism and ophthalmopathy.

The starting material was peripheral blood mononuclear cells (PBMCs), obtained at new diagnosis, from a patient treated with antithyroid drugs. The receptors shown here come from a middle-aged woman with Graves disease.

This clonotype showed up many times. This rearrangement joins TRBV7-9 to TRBJ2-2; 9 nucleotides match TRBD2. The ends lost 5 bases at V and 6 bases at J; junction bases unmatched: 7. Looked up from germline, CDR1 is SEHNR and CDR2 is FQNEAQ (reference sequence). This CDR3 has 15 amino acids. This CDR3 reads CASSQGGLAPGELFF. The DNA for the CDR3 is TGTGCCAGCAGCCAGGGGGGACTAGCTCCCGGGGAGCTGTTTTTT.

V gene TRBV20-1 combines with J gene TRBJ2-7; D remains unclear. Germline loops: CDR1 DFQATT, CDR2 SNEGSKA (reference sequence). The CDR3 is 17 residues long. V was trimmed by 0 bases and J by 2 bases, leaving 20 bases between them. The CDR3 nucleotides are TGCAGTGCTAGAGATAGAACAAGAGCACTTTCTGCCTACGAGCAGTACTTC. This sequence encodes CSARDRTRALSAYEQYF.

This clonotype was found many times. The chain is built from TRBV28 and TRBJ1-1, with a tentative D call TRBD1 (5 bases). The CDR3 contains 15 residues. Germline CDR1 is MDHEN and CDR2 is SYDVKM. V lost 3 bases and J lost 0, with 11 bases in between. As DNA, the CDR3 is TGTGCCAGCAGTTTCCCTAGGGGTTTGAACACTGAAGCTTTCTTT. It yields the protein CASSFPRGLNTEAFF.

The table lists this clonotype with many counts. At one end the junction does not follow the germline gene, possibly because of a read error. The chain carries TRBV12-3 or TRBV12-4 and TRBJ2-1, with 8 bases matching TRBD2. The length of the CDR3 is 15 residues. The CDR3 spells CASNLAGTDDNEQFF. CDR3 bases: TGTGCCAGCAATTTAGCGGGAACCGATGACAATGAGCAGTTCTTC.

The chain uses TRBV4-2 and TRBJ1-2; 10 positions match TRBD1. Germline CDR1 LGHNA, CDR2 YNFKEQ. The V and J ends lost 3 bases and 8 bases, in that order; junction bases with no gene match: 12. This CDR3 has 16 residues. CDR3 in DNA: TGTGCCAGCAGCCAGGAGACAGGGGGCCAAACTCTCGGCTACACCTTC. This translates into CASSQETGGQTLGYTF.

In its sample, this clonotype was seen many times. The chain couples TRBV3-1 to TRBJ2-2; maybe TRBD2 (5 bases). The germline V gene encodes CDR1 LGHDT and CDR2 YNNKEL (reference sequence). CDR3 length: 14 residues. V was cut by 5 bases and J by 5 bases, with 12 bases left in between. In DNA, the CDR3 is TGTGCCAGCAGCTTTGGACTCAATACCGGGGAGCTGTTTTTT. Amino acids: CASSFGLNTGELFF.

This clonotype appeared many times. The gene calls are TRBV2 and TRBJ2-1; D is perhaps TRBD1 (6 bases). V was shortened by 7 bases and J by 4 bases, with 11 bases between the two germline ends. The germline CDR1 and CDR2 sequences are SNHLY and FYNNEI. This CDR3 contains 13 residues. CDR3 DNA sequence: TGTGCCAGCACAGGGGATGGGTACAATGAGCAGTTCTTC. Translating it yields CASTGDGYNEQFF.

Of note for this clonotype: A junction boundary mismatches the germline segment, possibly from a read error. This rearrangement joins TRBV28 to TRBJ2-2; D possibly corresponds to TRBD2 (6 bases). The germline gives CDR1 MDHEN, CDR2 SYDVKM. This CDR3 contains 13 residues. CDR3 protein: CASSSPLSRELVF. In nucleotides, the CDR3 is TGTGCCAGCAGTTCCCCTCTAAGCCGGGAGCTGGTTTTT.

This clonotype was counted at least ten times. The chain couples TRBV12-3 or TRBV12-4 to TRBJ2-2; D is undetermined. Trimming took 8 bases from V and 3 from J, leaving 10 bases between them. This CDR3 comprises 13 residues. For the CDR3, the DNA is TGTGCCAGCGGCCCAGGAGACACCGGGGAGCTGTTTTTT. The encoded protein is CASGPGDTGELFF.

This clonotype occurred many times. DNA of the CDR3: TGCAGTGCTAGAGATCTGGGGGGGACAGATACGCAGTATTTT. As protein: CSARDLGGTDTQYF. The chain combines TRBV20-1 with TRBJ2-3; 7 nucleotides align to TRBD2. Germline CDR1 is DFQATT and CDR2 is SNEGSKA (reference sequence). The CDR3 consists of 14 residues. V lost 0 bases to trimming and J lost 3 bases; unmatched junction nucleotides: 3.

CDR3 sequence reads: CASSLASGRSYNEQFF. CDR3 in DNA: TGTGCCAGCAGCTTAGCTAGCGGACGATCCTACAATGAGCAGTTCTTC. The V and J genes are TRBV13 and TRBJ2-1; TRBD2 matches 7 bases. Trimming at V came to 1 base and at J to 1 base, leaving 4 bases not matched to a gene. Germline V CDR1 and CDR2: PRHDT, FYEKMQ (reference sequence). The CDR3 extends over 16 amino acids.

This clonotype has ten or more counts. The gene calls are TRBV6-1 and TRBJ2-3; 10 nucleotides match TRBD2. The V gene's germline CDR1 is MNHNS and CDR2 SASEGT. The CDR3 is 16 residues long. After removal of 7 bases from V and 5 bases from J, the junction contained 12 bases not matched to a gene. Here the CDR3 DNA reads TGTGCCAGCAAAGAGTCGCTAGCGGGAGTGTTAGATACGCAGTATTTT. As protein: CASKESLAGVLDTQYF.

This clonotype was picked up a small number of times. This sequence joins TRBV19 and TRBJ2-1, with TRBD2 as a possible D gene (7 bases). V gave up 5 bases and J gave up 10 bases, with 15 bases separating them. The CDR3 loop spans 13 amino acids. Germline CDR1 reads LNHDA; CDR2 reads SQIVND (reference sequence). The CDR3, as DNA: TGTGCCAGTAGTGCGACTGGGAGGGGGGAGCAGTTCTTC. The encoded protein is CASSATGRGEQFF.

This clonotype has a count of ten or more. The rearrangement joins TRBV28 to TRBJ2-7; maybe TRBD1 (6 bases). Germline CDR1 and CDR2: MDHEN and SYDVKM. The germline V and J ends were trimmed by 7 bases and 3 bases, with 16 bases remaining between them. This CDR3 has 14 amino acids. The CDR3 sequence: CASKPGARSYEQYF. The CDR3 DNA follows: TGTGCCAGCAAACCAGGGGCCCGGAGCTACGAGCAGTACTTC.